One and the same sample provided the 28 T cell receptor beta chains below, sequenced in a study of cytomegalovirus exposure and HLA in healthy donors. The data were produced by immunoSEQ multiplex PCR, yet TCRdb's version contains in-frame clones alone and is incomplete. The sample consists of about 110,000 clones, about 85% of them appearing once. Input material: PBMCs. These receptors all stem from a woman younger than 30 in good health and CMV-seronegative.

The V gene is TRBV29-1, the J gene TRBJ1-1; 7 nucleotides agree with TRBD1. The ends lost 6 bases at V and 0 bases at J; junction bases unmatched: 4. The CDR3 is made up of 13 amino acids. Germline assignment: CDR1 SQVTM and CDR2 ANQGSEA. The CDR3 DNA reads as TGCAGCGTAGTGACAGGGATGAACACTGAAGCTTTCTTT. As protein: CSVVTGMNTEAFF.

In its sample, this clone was seen once. The V gene is TRBV30, the J gene TRBJ2-7; D unresolved. This CDR3 is 12 amino acids long. Germline lookup yields CDR1 GTSNPN and CDR2 SVGIG (reference sequence). V shed 7 bases and J shed 1 base, with 11 bases lying between them. CDR3 loop: CASLGKSYEQYF. The DNA of the CDR3 is TGTGCCTCTTTGGGCAAGTCCTACGAGCAGTACTTC. Full variable domain (missing parts from reference TRBV30 and TRBJ2-7): SQTIHQWPATLVQPVGSPLSLECTVEGTSNPNLYWYRQAAGRGLQLLFYSVGIGQISSEVPQNLSASRPQDRQFILSSKKLLLSDSGFYLCASLGKSYEQYFGPGTRLTVT.

This rearrangement joins TRBV9 to TRBJ1-4; D unclear. Trimming pared 3 bases from V and 1 base from J, leaving 10 bases between. Germline CDR1 reads SGDLS; CDR2 reads YYNGEE. The CDR3 runs 15 residues. This CDR3 reads CASSAGVLTNEKLFF. CDR3 coding DNA: TGTGCCAGCAGCGCCGGGGTTTTAACTAATGAAAAACTGTTTTTT. Using reference TRBV9 and TRBJ1-4 for the parts outside the CDR3, the full variable domain is DSGVTQTPKHLITATGQRVTLRCSPRSGDLSVYWYQQSLDQGLQFLIQYYNGEERAKGNILERFSAQQFPDLHSELNLSSLELGDSALYFCASSAGVLTNEKLFFGSGTQLSVL.

The chain has TRBV5-8 and TRBJ2-5, with 9 bases fitting TRBD1. Germline lookup yields CDR1 SGHTS and CDR2 YDEGEE. This CDR3 spans 19 amino acids. V gave up 3 bases and J gave up 2 bases; unmatched junction bases: 17. The CDR3 spells CASSSIPGTGYSFQETQYF. CDR3 coding DNA: TGTGCCAGCAGCTCAATCCCCGGGACAGGGTACTCATTTCAAGAGACCCAGTACTTC. Filled out from reference TRBV5-8 and TRBJ2-5, the complete variable domain reads EAGVTQSPTHLIKTRGQQATLRCSPISGHTSVYWYQQALGLGLQFLLWYDEGEERNRGNFPPRFSGRQFPNYSSELNVNALELEDSALYLCASSSIPGTGYSFQETQYFGPGTRLLVL.

This chain links TRBV11-3 with TRBJ2-5; D not certain. The CDR3 runs 15 residues. CDR1 SGHNT and CDR2 YENEEA come from the germline V gene. Trimming took 1 base from V and 2 from J, leaving 11 bases between them. Written as DNA, the CDR3 is TGTGCCAGCAGCTTAGGCTTGCGGAGTCAAGAGACCCAGTACTTC. Its protein is CASSLGLRSQETQYF.

V usage is TRBV9 and J usage is TRBJ1-2; weak D call: TRBD1 (6 bases). CDR3 length: 14 residues. V lost 0 bases and J lost 7, with 13 bases in between. Germline CDR1 reads SGDLS; CDR2 reads YYNGEE. The CDR3 region is CASSVGSGVGGYTF. The CDR3 DNA reads TGTGCCAGCAGCGTAGGGTCAGGGGTTGGTGGCTACACCTTC.

The V and J genes are TRBV27 and TRBJ2-7; 8 positions agree with TRBD1. Germline loops: CDR1 MNHEY, CDR2 SMNVEV (reference sequence). The CDR3 consists of 14 residues. J gave up 5 bases and V 6 bases, and 9 bases lay outside the gene matches. The CDR3 DNA follows: TGTGCCAGCAGCAAGACAGGGGTTGGCCACGAGCAGTACTTC. It yields the protein CASSKTGVGHEQYF.

A note on this clone: This CDR3 is also generated by other DNA sequences in the sample. V is TRBV27 and J is TRBJ1-2, with D hard to call. Germline values: CDR1 MNHEY, CDR2 SMNVEV (reference sequence). The CDR3 sequence is 13 residues long. V was pared by 2 bases and J by 4 bases, with 8 bases between. CDR3 amino acids: CASSLTGGYGYTF. The CDR3 region has the DNA TGTGCCAGCAGTTTAACGGGAGGCTATGGCTACACCTTC.

This chain links TRBV2 with TRBJ1-1, with D maybe TRBD1 (6 bases). Germline CDR1 is SNHLY and CDR2 is FYNNEI. Trimming stripped 4 bases from V and 0 bases from J, with 15 bases between. The CDR3 runs to 16 residues. Here the CDR3 reads CASSGQEFTMNTEAFF. For the CDR3, the DNA is TGTGCCAGCAGTGGACAGGAGTTTACCATGAACACTGAAGCTTTCTTT.

J is TRBJ2-2 and V is TRBV4-1; 7 bases align to TRBD2. V shed 4 bases, J shed 5 bases, and the junction held 10 bases outside the gene matches. Germline loops: CDR1 MGHRA, CDR2 YSYEKL. This CDR3 is 16 amino acids long. The CDR3 sequence is CASSPMGGRGTGELFF. As DNA, the CDR3 is TGCGCCAGCAGCCCCATGGGGGGGAGGGGAACCGGGGAGCTGTTTTTT.

The rearrangement uses TRBV9 and TRBJ2-3; 14 bases match TRBD2. The CDR3 loop spans 16 amino acids. V trimming: 4 bases; J trimming: 1 base; junction bases outside the gene matches: 2. The V gene's germline CDR1 is SGDLS and CDR2 YYNGEE. Written as DNA, the CDR3 is TGTGCCAGCAGCCGACTAGCGGGGGGGGGCACAGATACGCAGTATTTT. Protein sequence: CASSRLAGGGTDTQYF. The variable domain in full, with the rest retrieved from reference TRBV9 and TRBJ2-3, is DSGVTQTPKHLITATGQRVTLRCSPRSGDLSVYWYQQSLDQGLQFLIQYYNGEERAKGNILERFSAQQFPDLHSELNLSSLELGDSALYFCASSRLAGGGTDTQYFGPGTRLTVL.

Only a few counts were recorded for this clone. This rearrangement joins TRBV5-1 to TRBJ1-1, with no clear D. V was trimmed by 5 bases and J by 2 bases, leaving 16 bases between them. This CDR3 has 15 amino acids. Germline V gene sequence: CDR1 SGHRS, CDR2 YFSETQ. The CDR3: CASRIEGSGNTEAFF. In nucleotides, the CDR3 is TGCGCCAGCAGGATAGAGGGATCTGGAAACACTGAAGCTTTCTTT.

The V and J genes are TRBV30 and TRBJ2-7; a possible D gene is TRBD2 (7 bases). The CDR3 contains 12 residues. The germline V and J ends were trimmed by 1 base and 6 bases, with 10 bases remaining between them. The germline gives CDR1 GTSNPN, CDR2 SVGIG (reference sequence). The CDR3 DNA sequence: TGTGCCTGGAGTGAAAGGGGGGGCGAGCAGTACTTC. It encodes CAWSERGGEQYF.

The chain joins TRBV9 to TRBJ2-7, with a tentative D call TRBD1 (6 bases). The CDR3 contains 15 residues. V was clipped by 4 bases and J by 3 bases, with 17 bases between them. CDR1 and CDR2 (germline): SGDLS, YYNGEE. Here the CDR3 DNA reads TGTGCCAGCAGCCCCCGACAGGCTACAGTCTACGAGCAGTACTTC. The encoded protein is CASSPRQATVYEQYF.

In its sample, this clone was seen a few times. DNA of the CDR3: TGTGCCAGCACCCTTTTGGGGGCCTACACTGAAGCTTTCTTT. It yields the protein CASTLLGAYTEAFF. This chain joins TRBV2 and TRBJ1-1; D may be TRBD1 (6 bases). CDR3 length equals 14 residues. CDR1 and CDR2 from the germline V gene are SNHLY and FYNNEI. V shed 7 bases and J shed 3 bases, with 15 bases lying between them.

The V and J genes are TRBV5-6 and TRBJ1-1; TRBD1 is a possible D gene (6 bases). This CDR3 region has 13 residues. Germline V gives CDR1 SGHDT, CDR2 YYEEEE. V lost 4 bases and J lost 2, with 9 bases in between. CDR3 DNA sequence: TGTGCCAGCAGCGGACAGTACAACACTGAAGCTTTCTTT. Amino acid sequence: CASSGQYNTEAFF.

J is TRBJ2-5 and V is TRBV5-4, with 8 bases fitting TRBD1. The CDR3 sequence is 12 residues long. Germline-derived CDR1 and CDR2 are SGHNT and YYREEE (reference sequence). V dropped 7 bases and J dropped 1; count of bases not matched to a gene: 0. The CDR3 spells CASQGAQETQYF. As DNA, the CDR3 is TGTGCCAGCCAGGGGGCCCAAGAGACCCAGTACTTC.

The gene calls are TRBV4-1 and TRBJ2-7; perhaps TRBD1 as D (7 bases). In germline, CDR1 is MGHRA, CDR2 YSYEKL. V was cut by 1 base and J by 4 bases, with 14 bases left in between. The CDR3 runs 15 residues. CDR3 in amino acids: CASSQVQGGVYEQYF. In DNA, the CDR3 is TGCGCCAGCAGCCAAGTCCAGGGGGGCGTGTACGAGCAGTACTTC.

The rearrangement links TRBV2 to TRBJ2-2; 10 bases line up with TRBD1. CDR1 is SNHLY, CDR2 FYNNEI, per germline. The trim removed 6 bases at V and 7 bases at J, leaving 11 bases unmatched. This CDR3 is built from 16 residues. The DNA of the CDR3 is TGTGCCAGCAGGAATTTGAGACAGGGGGCCAACGGGGAGCTGTTTTTT. Protein product: CASRNLRQGANGELFF.

This chain links TRBV6-5 with TRBJ1-4, with D hard to call. The V gene's germline CDR1 is MNHEY and CDR2 SVGAGI. Trimming removed 7 bases at V and 7 bases at J, with 13 bases between. The CDR3 spans 13 residues. The CDR3 is CASTPRPGEKLFF. DNA for the CDR3: TGTGCCAGCACCCCGAGACCGGGTGAAAAACTGTTTTTT.

This sequence joins TRBV7-8 and TRBJ2-1; 15 bases fit TRBD2. Germline CDR1 and CDR2: SGHVS and FQNEAQ. The CDR3 consists of 16 residues. J gave up 3 bases and V 7 bases, and 4 bases lay outside the gene matches. CDR3: CASTTGLAGGYNEQFF. The CDR3 DNA follows: TGTGCCAGCACCACGGGACTAGCGGGGGGCTACAATGAGCAGTTCTTC.

This chain links TRBV7-9 with TRBJ1-4, with 9 bases matching TRBD1. The junction had 4 bases not matched to a gene; V was cut back by 2 bases and J by 6 bases. CDR3 length: 15 residues. CDR1 and CDR2 (germline): SEHNR, FQNEAQ (reference sequence). Here the CDR3 reads CASSLSGTGHEKLFF. The CDR3 DNA sequence: TGTGCCAGCAGCTTATCTGGGACAGGGCATGAAAAACTGTTTTTT.

The V gene is TRBV7-3, the J gene TRBJ2-2; 8 bases map to TRBD1. This CDR3 has 15 amino acids. The germline V gene has CDR1 SGHTA and CDR2 FQGTGA. The trim removed 3 bases at V and 4 bases at J, leaving 4 bases unmatched. As DNA, the CDR3 is TGTGCCAGCAGCTTGGACAGGGCGGGCACCGGGGAGCTGTTTTTT. This codes for CASSLDRAGTGELFF.

The chain carries TRBV6-1 and TRBJ2-7; 8 nucleotides align to TRBD1. The germline CDR1 and CDR2 sequences are MNHNS and SASEGT. The trim removed 6 bases at V and 3 bases at J, leaving 7 bases unmatched. The CDR3 loop spans 14 amino acids. The CDR3 DNA is TGTGCCAGCAGGCTGGACAGGGCTGTCTACGAGCAGTACTTC. Its translation: CASRLDRAVYEQYF.

This rearrangement joins TRBV27 to TRBJ2-1; unclear D gene. Germline CDR1 is MNHEY and CDR2 is SMNVEV (reference sequence). Trimming shortened V by 3 bases and J by 9 bases, and 12 bases separated the two germline ends. This CDR3 contains 13 residues. The CDR3 reads CASSFRQVGEQFF. CDR3 in DNA: TGTGCCAGCAGTTTTCGGCAGGTGGGTGAGCAGTTCTTC.

The chain links TRBV6-6 to TRBJ1-4; TRBD1 might be the D (6 bases). CDR3 length equals 14 residues. Between the trimmed V and J ends, which lost 6 bases and 6 bases, there was a span of 14 bases. CDR1 is MNHNY and CDR2 is SVGAGI in the germline V gene (reference sequence). CDR3 DNA sequence: TGTGCCAGCAGAGAACGACAGGTGTATGAAAAACTGTTTTTT. The encoded protein is CASRERQVYEKLFF.

The V call is TRBV27, the J call TRBJ1-2; 7 nucleotides align to TRBD1. V was pared by 5 bases and J by 4 bases, with 10 bases of the junction left unmatched. The CDR3 has 15 amino acids. The V gene's germline CDR1 is MNHEY and CDR2 SMNVEV (reference sequence). This chain's CDR3 is CASSGWDSLGYGYTF. DNA for the CDR3: TGTGCCAGCAGTGGATGGGACAGTCTGGGCTATGGCTACACCTTC.

The chain is built from TRBV29-1 and TRBJ2-5, with TRBD1 matching over 9 bases. Germline CDR1 is SQVTM and CDR2 is ANQGSEA. With V trimmed by 7 bases and J by 2 bases, 11 bases remained unmatched. This CDR3 comprises 15 residues. CDR3 amino acids: CSAEGGTGFQETQYF. The CDR3 bases are TGCAGCGCTGAGGGTGGGACAGGGTTTCAAGAGACCCAGTACTTC. Supplemented by reference TRBV29-1 and TRBJ2-5, the full variable domain reads SAVISQKPSRDICQRGTSLTIQCQVDSQVTMMFWYRQQPGQSLTLIATANQGSEATYESGFVIDKFPISRPNLTFSTLTVSNMSPEDSSIYLCSAEGGTGFQETQYFGPGTRLLVL.